The present TCR beta chain was sequenced within a study of CD8 T cells in ankylosing spondylitis. J gave up 8 bases and V 1 base, and 13 bases lay outside the gene matches. The CDR3 is made up of 16 amino acids. From the 5' RACE reads, TCRdb called clonotypes with MiXCR, one entry per CDR3 protein. The table shows about 160,000 distinct CDR3 sequences, with around 9.6% occurring only once. Study outcomes and limitations: Significant enrichment of disease-linked clones was reported in matched ankylosing spondylitis synovial fluid. It appeared that ankylosing spondylitis blood was characterized by a TCR beta motif of several highly homologous variants. Before this, some motif variants had been reported in reactive arthritis synovial fluid and blood.

Comment on this clonotype: Its antigen is not identified.

The chain uses TRBV12-3 or TRBV12-4 and TRBJ1-2; TRBD1 agrees at 7 bases. Specimen: blood, either unsorted or a sorted T cell fraction (not recorded which). The source of this sequence is a female donor with ankylosing spondylitis or in good health (not recorded which). The CDR3, as DNA: TGTGCCAGCAGTTTAGTGGGCCAGGGGGAATCTGGGGGCTACACCTTC. Its protein product is CASSLVGQGESGGYTF.